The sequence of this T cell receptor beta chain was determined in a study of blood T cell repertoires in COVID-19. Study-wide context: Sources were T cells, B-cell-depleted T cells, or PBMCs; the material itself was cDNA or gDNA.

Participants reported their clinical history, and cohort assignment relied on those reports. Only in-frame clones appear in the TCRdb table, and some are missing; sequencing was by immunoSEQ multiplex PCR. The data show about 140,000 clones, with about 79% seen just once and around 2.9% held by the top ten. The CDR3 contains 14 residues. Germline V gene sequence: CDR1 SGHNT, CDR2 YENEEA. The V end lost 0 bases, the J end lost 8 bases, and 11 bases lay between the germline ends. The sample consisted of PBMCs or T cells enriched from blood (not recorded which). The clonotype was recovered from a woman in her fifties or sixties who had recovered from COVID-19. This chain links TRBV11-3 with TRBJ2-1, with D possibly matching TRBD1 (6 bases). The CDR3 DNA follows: TGTGCCAGCAGCTTAGATTTACAGGGCTATGAGCAGTTCTTC. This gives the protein CASSLDLQGYEQFF.